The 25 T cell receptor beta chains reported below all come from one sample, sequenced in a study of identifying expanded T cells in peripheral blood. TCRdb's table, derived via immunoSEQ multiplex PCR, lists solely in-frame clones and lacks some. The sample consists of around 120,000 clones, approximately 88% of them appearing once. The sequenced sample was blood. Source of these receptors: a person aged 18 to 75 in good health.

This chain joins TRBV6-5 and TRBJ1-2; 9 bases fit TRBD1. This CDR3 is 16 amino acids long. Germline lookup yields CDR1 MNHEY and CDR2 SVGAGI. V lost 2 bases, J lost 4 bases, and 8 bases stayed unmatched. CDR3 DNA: TGTGCCAGCAGTTACGGGGACAGGGTCGCGCGCTATGGCTACACCTTC. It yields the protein CASSYGDRVARYGYTF.

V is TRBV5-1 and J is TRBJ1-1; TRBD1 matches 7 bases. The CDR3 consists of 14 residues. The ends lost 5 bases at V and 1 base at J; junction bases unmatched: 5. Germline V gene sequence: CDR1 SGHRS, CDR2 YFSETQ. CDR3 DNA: TGCGCCAGCAGGAACCGGGACAGGAACACTGAAGCTTTCTTT. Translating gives CASRNRDRNTEAFF. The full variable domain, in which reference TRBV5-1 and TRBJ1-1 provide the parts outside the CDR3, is KAGVTQTPRYLIKTRGQQVTLSCSPISGHRSVSWYQQTPGQGLQFLFEYFSETQRNKGNFPGRFSGRQFSNSRSEMNVSTLELGDSALYLCASRNRDRNTEAFFGQGTRLTVV.

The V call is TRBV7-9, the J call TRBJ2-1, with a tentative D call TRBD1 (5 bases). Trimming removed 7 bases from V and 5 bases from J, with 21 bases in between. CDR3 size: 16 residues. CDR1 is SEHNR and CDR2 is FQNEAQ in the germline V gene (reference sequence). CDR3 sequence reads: CASIREPLTENNEQFF. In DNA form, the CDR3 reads TGTGCCAGCATCCGCGAACCGTTGACAGAAAACAATGAGCAGTTCTTC.

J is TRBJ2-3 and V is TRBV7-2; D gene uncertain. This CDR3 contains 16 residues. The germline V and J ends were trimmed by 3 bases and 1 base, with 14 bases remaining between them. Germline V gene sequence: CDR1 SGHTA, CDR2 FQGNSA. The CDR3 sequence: CASSFASQSGTDTQYF. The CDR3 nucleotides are TGTGCCAGCAGCTTCGCCAGTCAGTCGGGCACAGATACGCAGTATTTT.

The CDR3 DNA follows: TGTGCCAGCTCACCAAACTCTGATGGGAGCACCGGGGAGCTGTTTTTT. It is translated as CASSPNSDGSTGELFF. The chain recombines TRBV18 with TRBJ2-2; a possible D gene is TRBD2 (5 bases). The CDR3 length is 16 residues. V was pared by 2 bases and J by 4 bases, with 14 bases between. The germline gives CDR1 KGHSH, CDR2 LQKENI.

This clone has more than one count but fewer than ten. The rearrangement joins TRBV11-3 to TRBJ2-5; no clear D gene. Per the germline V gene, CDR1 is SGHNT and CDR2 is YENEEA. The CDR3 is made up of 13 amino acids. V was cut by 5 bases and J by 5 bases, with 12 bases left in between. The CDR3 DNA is TGTGCCAGCAGCGTAGGGTTGGTGGAGACCCAGTACTTC. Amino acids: CASSVGLVETQYF.

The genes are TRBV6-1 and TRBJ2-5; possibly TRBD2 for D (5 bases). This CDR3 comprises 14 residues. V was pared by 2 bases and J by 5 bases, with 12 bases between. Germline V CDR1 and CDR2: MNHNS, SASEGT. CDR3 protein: CASSERRPGETQYF. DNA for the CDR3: TGTGCCAGCAGTGAAAGGAGGCCGGGGGAGACCCAGTACTTC.

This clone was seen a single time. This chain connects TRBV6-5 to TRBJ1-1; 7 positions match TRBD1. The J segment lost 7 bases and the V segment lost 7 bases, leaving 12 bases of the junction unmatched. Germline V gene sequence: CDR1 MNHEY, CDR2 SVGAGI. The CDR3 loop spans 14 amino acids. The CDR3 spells CASTKQQGGREAFF. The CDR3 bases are TGTGCCAGCACCAAGCAGCAGGGGGGCCGTGAAGCTTTCTTT.

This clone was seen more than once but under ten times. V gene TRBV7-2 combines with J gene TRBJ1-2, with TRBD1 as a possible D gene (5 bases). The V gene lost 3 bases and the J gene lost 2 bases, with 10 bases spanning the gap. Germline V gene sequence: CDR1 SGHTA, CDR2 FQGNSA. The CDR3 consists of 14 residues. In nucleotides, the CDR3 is TGTGCCAGCAGCTTGTCGGAGGGGAACTATGGCTACACCTTC. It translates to CASSLSEGNYGYTF. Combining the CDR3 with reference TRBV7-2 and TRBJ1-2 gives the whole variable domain GAGVSQSPSNKVTEKGKDVELRCDPISGHTALYWYRQSLGQGLEFLIYFQGNSAPDKSGLPSDRFSAERTGGSVSTLTIQRTQQEDSAVYLCASSLSEGNYGYTFGSGTRLTVV.

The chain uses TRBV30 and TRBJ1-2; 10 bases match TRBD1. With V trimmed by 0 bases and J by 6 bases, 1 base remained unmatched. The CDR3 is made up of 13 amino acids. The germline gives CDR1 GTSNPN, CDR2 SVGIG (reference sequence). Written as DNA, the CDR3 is TGTGCCTGGAGTGTGGGGACAGGGGATGGCTACACCTTC. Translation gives CAWSVGTGDGYTF.

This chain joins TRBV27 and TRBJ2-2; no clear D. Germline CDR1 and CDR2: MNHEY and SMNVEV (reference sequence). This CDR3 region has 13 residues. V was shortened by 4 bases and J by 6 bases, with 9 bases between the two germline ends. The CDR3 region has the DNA TGTGCCAGCAGTTCCCCCCGCCCCGGGGAGCTGTTTTTT. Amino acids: CASSSPRPGELFF.

In DNA form, the CDR3 reads TGCGCCAGCTCCCTAGAAGCTAACTATGGCTACACCTTC. Translating gives CASSLEANYGYTF. This chain connects TRBV5-1 to TRBJ1-2; D is unresolved. V was cut by 7 bases and J by 0 bases, with 10 bases left in between. The CDR3 is made up of 13 amino acids. Germline CDR1 and CDR2: SGHRS and YFSETQ. Using reference TRBV5-1 and TRBJ1-2 for the parts outside the CDR3, the full variable domain is KAGVTQTPRYLIKTRGQQVTLSCSPISGHRSVSWYQQTPGQGLQFLFEYFSETQRNKGNFPGRFSGRQFSNSRSEMNVSTLELGDSALYLCASSLEANYGYTFGSGTRLTVV.

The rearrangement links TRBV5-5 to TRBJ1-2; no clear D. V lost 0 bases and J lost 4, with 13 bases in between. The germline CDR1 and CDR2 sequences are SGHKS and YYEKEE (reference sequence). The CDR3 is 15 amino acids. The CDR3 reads CASSLAQSVSYGYTF. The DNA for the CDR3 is TGTGCCAGCAGCTTGGCACAGAGCGTCTCCTATGGCTACACCTTC.

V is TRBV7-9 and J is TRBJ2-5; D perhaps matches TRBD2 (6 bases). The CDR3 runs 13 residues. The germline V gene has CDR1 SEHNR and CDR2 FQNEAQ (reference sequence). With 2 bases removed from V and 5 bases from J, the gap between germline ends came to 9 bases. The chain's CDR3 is CASSLSGDETQYF. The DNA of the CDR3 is TGTGCCAGCAGCTTATCGGGGGATGAGACCCAGTACTTC. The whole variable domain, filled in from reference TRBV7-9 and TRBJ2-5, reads DTGVSQNPRHKITKRGQNVTFRCDPISEHNRLYWYRQTLGQGPEFLTYFQNEAQLEKSRLLSDRFSAERPKGSFSTLEIQRTEQGDSAMYLCASSLSGDETQYFGPGTRLLVL.

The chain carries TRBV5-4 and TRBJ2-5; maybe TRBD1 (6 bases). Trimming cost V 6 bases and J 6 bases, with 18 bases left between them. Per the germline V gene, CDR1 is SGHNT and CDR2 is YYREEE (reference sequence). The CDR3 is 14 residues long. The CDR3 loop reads CASKFVGQPQTQYF. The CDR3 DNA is TGTGCCAGCAAGTTCGTAGGACAGCCACAGACCCAGTACTTC.

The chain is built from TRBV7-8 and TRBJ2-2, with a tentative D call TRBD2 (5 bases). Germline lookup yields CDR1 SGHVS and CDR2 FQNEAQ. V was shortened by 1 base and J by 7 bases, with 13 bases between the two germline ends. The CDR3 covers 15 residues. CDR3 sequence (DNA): TGTGCCAGCAGCTTAGATAAGATCCGGGGCGGGGAGCTGTTTTTT. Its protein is CASSLDKIRGGELFF. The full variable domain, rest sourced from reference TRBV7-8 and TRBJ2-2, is GAGVSQSPRYKVAKRGQDVALRCDPISGHVSLFWYQQALGQGPEFLTYFQNEAQLDKSGLPSDRFFAERPEGSVSTLKIQRTQQEDSAVYLCASSLDKIRGGELFFGEGSRLTVL.

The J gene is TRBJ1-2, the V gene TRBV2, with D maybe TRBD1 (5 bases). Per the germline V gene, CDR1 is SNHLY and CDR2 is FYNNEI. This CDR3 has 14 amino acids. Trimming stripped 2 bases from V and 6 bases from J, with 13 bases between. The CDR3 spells CASSERRGMDGYTF. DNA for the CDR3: TGTGCCAGCAGTGAACGACGGGGCATGGATGGCTACACCTTC.

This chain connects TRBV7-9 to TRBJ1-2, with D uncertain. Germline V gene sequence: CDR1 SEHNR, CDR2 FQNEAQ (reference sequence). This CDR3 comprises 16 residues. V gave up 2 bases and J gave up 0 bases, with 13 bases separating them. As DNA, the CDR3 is TGTGCCAGCAGCTTAAGGTGGTCGGGAGCTAACTATGGCTACACCTTC. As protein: CASSLRWSGANYGYTF.

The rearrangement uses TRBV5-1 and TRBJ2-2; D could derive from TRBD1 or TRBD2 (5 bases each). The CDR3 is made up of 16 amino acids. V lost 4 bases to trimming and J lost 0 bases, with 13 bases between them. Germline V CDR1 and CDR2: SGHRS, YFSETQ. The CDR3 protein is CASSPGTNANTGELFF. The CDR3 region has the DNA TGCGCCAGCAGCCCCGGGACCAACGCGAACACCGGGGAGCTGTTTTTT.

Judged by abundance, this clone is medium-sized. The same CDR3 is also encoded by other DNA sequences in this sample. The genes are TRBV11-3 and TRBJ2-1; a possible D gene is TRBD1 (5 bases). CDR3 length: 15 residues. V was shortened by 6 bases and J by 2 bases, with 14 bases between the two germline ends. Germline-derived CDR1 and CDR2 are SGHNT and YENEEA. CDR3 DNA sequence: TGTGCCAGCAGTTTGGAGCAGGGCGCCTACAATGAGCAGTTCTTC. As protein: CASSLEQGAYNEQFF.

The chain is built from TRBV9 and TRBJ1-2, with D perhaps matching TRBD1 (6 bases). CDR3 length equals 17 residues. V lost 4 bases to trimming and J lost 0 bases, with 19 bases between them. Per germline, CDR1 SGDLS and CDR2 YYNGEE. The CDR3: CASSPRIGGLTNYGYTF. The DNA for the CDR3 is TGTGCCAGCAGCCCCCGGATAGGGGGGCTAACTAACTATGGCTACACCTTC.

The CDR3 loop is CASSLGFSRGQGAEAFF. As DNA, the CDR3 is TGTGCCAGCAGCTTGGGCTTCTCCCGGGGACAGGGGGCTGAAGCTTTCTTT. The chain uses TRBV5-4 and TRBJ1-1; 11 bases agree with TRBD1. The J segment lost 6 bases and the V segment lost 0 bases, leaving 10 bases of the junction unmatched. The CDR3 loop spans 17 amino acids. Germline lookup yields CDR1 SGHNT and CDR2 YYREEE (reference sequence).

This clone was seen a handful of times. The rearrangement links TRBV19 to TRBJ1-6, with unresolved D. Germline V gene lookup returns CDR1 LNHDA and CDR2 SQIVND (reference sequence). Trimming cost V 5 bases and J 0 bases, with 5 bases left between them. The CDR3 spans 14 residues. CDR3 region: CASSYSSYNSPLHF. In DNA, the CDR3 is TGTGCCAGTAGTTACAGCTCCTATAATTCACCCCTCCACTTT.

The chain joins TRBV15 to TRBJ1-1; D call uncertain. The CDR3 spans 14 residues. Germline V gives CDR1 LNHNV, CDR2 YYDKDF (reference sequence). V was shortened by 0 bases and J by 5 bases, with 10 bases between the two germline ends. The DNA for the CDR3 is TGTGCCACCAGCAGAGATGAGAGAGGGACTGAAGCTTTCTTT. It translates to CATSRDERGTEAFF.

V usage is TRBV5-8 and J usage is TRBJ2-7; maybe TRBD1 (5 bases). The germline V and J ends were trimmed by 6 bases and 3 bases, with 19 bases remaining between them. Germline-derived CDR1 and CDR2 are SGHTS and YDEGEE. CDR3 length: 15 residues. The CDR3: CASINQENRFYEQYF. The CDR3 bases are TGTGCCAGCATAAACCAAGAAAACAGGTTCTACGAGCAGTACTTC.